Listed below are T cell receptor beta chains from one sample, sequenced in a study of blood T cell repertoires in COVID-19. Only in-frame clones appear in the TCRdb table, and some are missing; sequencing was by immunoSEQ multiplex PCR. This sample has fewer than 80,000 clones, with about 90% found just once. The sample comprised peripheral blood. These TCRs come from a man aged 45-60 years with acute or convalescent COVID-19. Each CDR3 is given with its conserved first and last residue. A D gene is named only where the DNA matches it firmly. Not all rows give a size; the values are once, few, many and, for expanded clones, a class.

TRBV25-1	NA	TRBJ2-5	NA	CASSEAGQETQYF	TGTGCCAGCAGTGAAGCAGGGCAAGAGACCCAGTACTTC
TRBV10-3	NA	TRBJ2-3	NA	CAISQPGYSSTDTQYF	TGTGCCATCAGCCAACCAGGCTATTCTAGCACAGATACGCAGTATTTT
TRBV5-1	TRBD2	TRBJ2-1	NA	CASSPGLDAGVMRNEQFF	TGCGCCAGCAGCCCGGGACTAGACGCGGGAGTTATGAGAAATGAGCAGTTCTTC
TRBV6-4	TRBD2	TRBJ2-3	NA	CASSDFHGTSGRNTQYF	TGTGCCAGCAGTGACTTTCACGGGACTAGCGGGAGGAATACGCAGTATTTT
TRBV6-5	TRBD1	TRBJ1-2	NA	CASSAPGQNYGYTF	TGTGCCAGCAGCGCACCGGGACAGAACTATGGCTACACCTTC
TRBV5-1	TRBD2	TRBJ2-3	NA	CASSKGLAGVFGDTQYF	TGCGCCAGCAGCAAGGGACTAGCGGGAGTGTTCGGGGATACGCAGTATTTT
TRBV6-5	NA	TRBJ1-1	NA	CASSSPLAGEAFF	TGTGCCAGCAGTTCCCCCTTGGCAGGAGAAGCTTTCTTT
TRBV19	TRBD1	TRBJ1-1	NA	CASWGQGDTEAFF	TGTGCCAGTTGGGGACAGGGTGACACTGAAGCTTTCTTT
TRBV6-4	TRBD1	TRBJ1-1	NA	CASKYRGTEAFF	TGTGCCAGCAAGTACAGGGGTACTGAAGCTTTCTTT
TRBV7-2	TRBD2	TRBJ2-5	NA	CASSSKRSLAGVETQYF	TGTGCCAGCAGCTCCAAACGTTCACTAGCGGGAGTAGAGACCCAGTACTTC
TRBV27	NA	TRBJ1-1	NA	CASSSTGNTEAFF	TGTGCCAGCAGTTCAACAGGGAACACTGAAGCTTTCTTT
TRBV7-2	NA	TRBJ1-1	NA	CASSPGHMNTEAFF	TGTGCCAGCAGCCCGGGACACATGAACACTGAAGCTTTCTTT
TRBV14	NA	TRBJ1-2	NA	CASSHDSNYGYTF	TGTGCCAGCAGCCATGACAGTAACTATGGCTACACCTTC
TRBV7-8	TRBD1	TRBJ1-1	NA	CASSLANPGQGMNTEAFF	TGTGCCAGCAGCTTAGCGAACCCCGGACAGGGAATGAACACTGAAGCTTTCTTT
TRBV5-1	NA	TRBJ2-5	NA	CASSQTAGVPTQETQYF	TGCGCCAGCAGCCAGACTGCAGGGGTCCCCACTCAAGAGACCCAGTACTTC
TRBV5-1	NA	TRBJ2-5	once	CASSLMVAGKQETQYF	TGCGCCAGCAGCTTGATGGTCGCAGGGAAGCAAGAGACCCAGTACTTC
TRBV5-4	NA	TRBJ1-5	NA	CASSQKNSNQPQHF	TGTGCCAGCAGCCAAAAAAATAGCAATCAGCCCCAGCATTTT
TRBV10-2	TRBD2	TRBJ2-7	few	CASRSPASSGSYEQYF	TGCGCCAGCAGATCCCCCGCATCTAGCGGGAGCTACGAGCAGTACTTC
TRBV30	NA	TRBJ1-2	NA	CAWSGTREAPIYGYTF	TGTGCCTGGAGTGGTACCCGTGAGGCCCCAATCTATGGCTACACCTTC
TRBV6-5	TRBD1	TRBJ2-1	NA	CATGDRGGNEQFF	TGTGCCACGGGGGACAGGGGCGGCAATGAGCAGTTCTTC
TRBV19	NA	TRBJ2-3	NA	CASRETSGAADTQYF	TGTGCCAGTAGAGAGACTAGTGGGGCGGCAGATACGCAGTATTTT
TRBV15	TRBD2	TRBJ2-7	NA	CATSRDGLAGTAYEQYF	TGTGCCACCAGCAGAGACGGACTAGCGGGGACCGCCTACGAGCAGTACTTC
TRBV15	TRBD2	TRBJ2-1	NA	CATSRGLAGGSYNEQFF	TGTGCCACCAGCAGAGGCCTAGCGGGAGGTTCCTACAATGAGCAGTTCTTC
TRBV11-2	NA	TRBJ1-2	NA	CASSLVEGTGYTF	TGTGCCAGCAGCTTAGTGGAGGGAACGGGCTACACCTTC
TRBV5-4	TRBD1	TRBJ2-2	NA	CASSLGQGATGELFF	TGTGCCAGCAGCTTAGGACAGGGGGCTACCGGGGAGCTGTTTTTT
TRBV6-1	TRBD2	TRBJ2-7	once	CASSERTSGIYSYEQYF	TGTGCCAGCAGTGAACGGACTAGCGGGATCTACTCCTACGAGCAGTACTTC
TRBV4-2	TRBD1	TRBJ2-2	NA	CASSRGQGAGELFF	TGTGCCAGCAGCCGAGGACAGGGGGCCGGGGAGCTGTTTTTT
TRBV5-6	NA	TRBJ2-1	NA	CASSWSSIVEQFF	TGTGCCAGCAGCTGGTCTAGCATCGTTGAGCAGTTCTTC
TRBV10-3	TRBD2	TRBJ2-7	NA	CATHSIAGGPSEQYF	TGTGCCACCCACTCGATAGCGGGAGGGCCAAGCGAGCAGTACTTC
TRBV21-1	NA	TRBJ1-5	NA	CASSKEGRKVGQPQHF	TGTGCCAGCAGCAAAGAGGGGAGGAAGGTAGGTCAGCCCCAGCATTTT
TRBV9	NA	TRBJ2-1	NA	CASSVDTQGGNEQFF	TGTGCCAGCAGCGTAGACACTCAGGGGGGCAATGAGCAGTTCTTC
TRBV12-3/TRBV12-4	TRBD1	TRBJ1-1	NA	CASSPGTVSSPFF	TGTGCCAGCAGTCCCGGGACAGTAAGTTCTCCTTTCTTT
TRBV6-5	NA	TRBJ1-1	NA	CASRPLWGGGTEAFF	TGTGCCAGCCGCCCCCTTTGGGGGGGCGGCACTGAAGCTTTCTTT
TRBV11-3	TRBD2	TRBJ2-1	few	CASSLVRREGVDSYNEQFF	TGTGCCAGCAGCTTGGTAAGGCGGGAGGGCGTTGACTCCTACAATGAGCAGTTCTTC
TRBV5-5	NA	TRBJ2-2	NA	CASSLTGAGELFF	TGTGCCAGCAGCTTAACCGGGGCCGGGGAGCTGTTTTTT
TRBV7-9	NA	TRBJ1-6	NA	CASSLGKESPLHF	TGTGCCAGCAGCTTGGGCAAAGAATCACCCCTCCACTTT
TRBV12-3/TRBV12-4	NA	TRBJ1-5	NA	CASSWGGNQPQHF	TGTGCCAGCAGTTGGGGGGGCAATCAGCCCCAGCATTTT
TRBV10-3	TRBD1	TRBJ1-1	NA	CAISQGGQKTEAFF	TGTGCCATCAGCCAGGGGGGCCAGAAGACTGAAGCTTTCTTT
TRBV2	TRBD1	TRBJ2-3	NA	CASRGQGADTQYF	TGTGCCAGCCGCGGACAGGGGGCGGATACGCAGTATTTT
TRBV10-3	NA	TRBJ1-2	NA	CAISGTSTDGYTF	TGTGCCATCAGTGGGACATCGACGGATGGCTACACCTTC
TRBV3-1/TRBV3-2	NA	TRBJ1-3	few	CASSQDLGGTSRNTIYF	TGTGCCAGCAGCCAAGATCTGGGAGGGACCTCGAGAAACACCATATATTTT
TRBV7-2	TRBD2	TRBJ2-5	NA	CASSLAGLSQPETQYF	TGTGCCAGCAGCTTAGCGGGACTATCCCAGCCAGAGACCCAGTACTTC
TRBV5-4	NA	TRBJ2-1	NA	CASSLGMTRRTSAEQFF	TGTGCCAGCAGCTTGGGGATGACTAGGCGGACTTCCGCAGAGCAGTTCTTC
TRBV5-1	TRBD2	TRBJ2-3	NA	CASRRSAGGPGDTQYF	TGCGCCAGCAGGAGGAGTGCGGGAGGGCCTGGAGATACGCAGTATTTT
TRBV18	TRBD1	TRBJ1-6	NA	CASSLGQGGSPLHF	TGTGCCAGCTCACTCGGACAGGGAGGGTCACCCCTCCACTTT
TRBV5-6	TRBD1	TRBJ2-7	NA	CASSLGQGAYEQYF	TGTGCCAGCAGCTTGGGACAGGGGGCCTACGAGCAGTACTTC
TRBV19	NA	TRBJ2-7	medium-sized	CASSMRAKDEQYF	TGTGCCAGTAGTATGAGGGCTAAGGACGAGCAGTACTTC
TRBV27	NA	TRBJ1-6	NA	CASSFAGAPSPLHF	TGTGCCAGCAGTTTCGCAGGGGCGCCTTCACCCCTCCACTTT
TRBV30	NA	TRBJ1-4	NA	CAWSRGYGEKLFF	TGTGCCTGGAGTAGGGGATACGGTGAAAAACTGTTTTTT
TRBV5-1	NA	TRBJ1-1	NA	CASSLLANTEAFF	TGCGCCAGCAGCTTGCTGGCGAACACTGAAGCTTTCTTT
TRBV30	TRBD1	TRBJ2-7	few	CAWRPGGLYEQYF	TGTGCCTGGAGGCCAGGGGGTCTTTACGAGCAGTACTTC
TRBV4-1	TRBD2	TRBJ2-1	NA	CASSQDLTSGREQFF	TGCGCCAGCAGCCAAGATTTGACTAGCGGGAGGGAGCAGTTCTTC
TRBV27	TRBD1	TRBJ1-6	once	CASRVTGTPNSPLHF	TGTGCCAGCAGGGTGACAGGGACCCCAAATTCACCCCTCCACTTT
TRBV27	NA	TRBJ1-2	once	CASSRRGGGYGYTF	TGTGCCAGCAGTCGGCGGGGAGGAGGTTATGGCTACACCTTC
TRBV29-1	TRBD1	TRBJ1-4	NA	CSAGDRVGEKLFF	TGCAGCGCCGGGGACAGGGTGGGCGAAAAACTGTTTTTT